Below, 26 T cell receptor beta chains from the same sample are listed, as sequenced in a study of blood T cell repertoires in COVID-19. TCRdb keeps only in-frame clones here, not all; method: immunoSEQ multiplex PCR. The sample carries 110,000 to 150,000 clones, 80% to 90% recorded once. The sequenced sample was peripheral blood. The receptor set was obtained from a woman in her sixties with active COVID-19.

This clone has a single count. This sequence joins TRBV7-3 and TRBJ2-7, with 10 bases fitting TRBD1. V trimming: 5 bases; J trimming: 3 bases; junction bases outside the gene matches: 13. Germline-derived CDR1 and CDR2 are SGHTA and FQGTGA. CDR3 length: 17 amino acids. The CDR3 DNA follows: TGTGCCAGCAGCCCCTCGGGACAGGGGCGTCTTATCTACGAGCAGTACTTC. It translates to CASSPSGQGRLIYEQYF. Filled out from reference TRBV7-3 and TRBJ2-7, the complete variable domain reads GAGVSQTPSNKVTEKGKYVELRCDPISGHTALYWYRQSLGQGPEFLIYFQGTGAADDSGLPNDRFFAVRPEGSVSTLKIQRTERGDSAVYLCASSPSGQGRLIYEQYFGPGTRLTVT.

The chain has TRBV6-2 or TRBV6-3 and TRBJ2-5; 8 bases are shared with TRBD1. This CDR3 has 14 amino acids. From germline, CDR1 is MNHEY and CDR2 SVGEGT. V trimming: 2 bases; J trimming: 2 bases; junction bases outside the gene matches: 1. CDR3 loop: CASSYDRGQETQYF. The CDR3 bases are TGTGCCAGCAGTTACGACAGGGGACAAGAGACCCAGTACTTC.

This rearrangement joins TRBV19 to TRBJ1-1; D is unresolved. Trimming left V 4 bases short and J 3 bases short, with 9 bases between. The CDR3 length is 13 residues. Looked up from germline, CDR1 is LNHDA and CDR2 is SQIVND (reference sequence). The CDR3 region has the DNA TGTGCCAGTAGTAGAGGCGGGGACACTGAAGCTTTCTTT. Translated, it gives CASSRGGDTEAFF.

This clone is a singleton in its sample. The rearrangement uses TRBV19 and TRBJ2-2; TRBD2 agrees at 11 bases. After removal of 7 bases from V and 4 bases from J, the junction contained 8 bases not matched to a gene. Germline CDR1 LNHDA, CDR2 SQIVND (reference sequence). This CDR3 comprises 16 residues. CDR3 DNA: TGTGCCAGTACCGAACTAGCGGGAGAGGGCACCGGGGAGCTGTTTTTT. It specifies CASTELAGEGTGELFF.

J is TRBJ2-6 and V is TRBV5-5, with D tentatively TRBD1 (6 bases). CDR1 is SGHKS and CDR2 is YYEKEE in the germline V gene (reference sequence). The CDR3 runs 18 residues. The V end lost 2 bases, the J end lost 0 bases, and 15 bases lay between the germline ends. In nucleotides, the CDR3 is TGTGCCAGCAGCTTTAGGGACACACTCCTCTCTGGGGCCAACGTCCTGACTTTC. Translation gives CASSFRDTLLSGANVLTF.

The chain recombines TRBV28 with TRBJ1-5; perhaps TRBD1 as D (5 bases). Germline-derived CDR1 and CDR2 are MDHEN and SYDVKM. This CDR3 has 13 residues. Trimming took 6 bases from V and 4 from J, leaving 10 bases between them. CDR3 residues: CASSTGENQPQHF. The CDR3 nucleotides are TGTGCCAGCAGCACGGGGGAGAATCAGCCCCAGCATTTT.

J is TRBJ2-7 and V is TRBV5-6, with TRBD2 matching 16 bases. The CDR3 runs to 19 residues. V lost 5 bases, J lost 4 bases, and 15 bases stayed unmatched. Germline V lookup: CDR1 SGHDT, CDR2 YYEEEE. The CDR3 DNA sequence: TGTGCCAGCAGGGCTGAGGGGACTAGCGGGAGGGCCCACATTTACGAGCAGTACTTC. It yields the protein CASRAEGTSGRAHIYEQYF.

This chain uses TRBV5-1 with TRBJ2-1, with TRBD1 matching over 9 bases. This CDR3 contains 15 residues. Per germline, CDR1 SGHRS and CDR2 YFSETQ. The ends lost 3 bases at V and 5 bases at J; junction bases unmatched: 6. The CDR3 DNA reads as TGCGCCAGCAGCTCCAACGGACAGGGGCACAATGAGCAGTTCTTC. Encoded protein: CASSSNGQGHNEQFF. Using reference TRBV5-1 and TRBJ2-1 for the parts outside the CDR3, the full variable domain is KAGVTQTPRYLIKTRGQQVTLSCSPISGHRSVSWYQQTPGQGLQFLFEYFSETQRNKGNFPGRFSGRQFSNSRSEMNVSTLELGDSALYLCASSSNGQGHNEQFFGPGTRLTVL.

V is TRBV25-1 and J is TRBJ2-2, with D maybe TRBD2 (6 bases). The V gene lost 7 bases and the J gene lost 3 bases, with 9 bases spanning the gap. The CDR3 runs to 13 residues. Germline-derived CDR1 and CDR2 are MGHDK and SYGVNS. CDR3 nucleotide sequence: TGTGCCAGCACGGGACTTGACACCGGGGAGCTGTTTTTT. This gives the protein CASTGLDTGELFF.

At least ten counts were recorded for this clone. V is TRBV28 and J is TRBJ1-2; D unresolved. The germline CDR1 and CDR2 sequences are MDHEN and SYDVKM. Trimming left V 11 bases short and J 5 bases short, with 12 bases between. The CDR3 totals 11 residues. CDR3 nucleotide sequence: TGTGCCGGAAGCGGGTTATATGGCTACACCTTC. Amino acids: CAGSGLYGYTF.

The chain links TRBV6-5 to TRBJ1-4, with 8 bases aligning to TRBD1. The CDR3 sequence is 13 residues long. V gave up 8 bases and J gave up 8 bases; unmatched junction bases: 7. Germline V gene data show CDR1 as MNHEY and CDR2 as SVGAGI. CDR3 residues: CASSRDRREKLFF. CDR3 sequence (DNA): TGTGCCAGCTCCCGGGACAGGAGGGAAAAACTGTTTTTT.

The chain uses TRBV7-2 and TRBJ2-7, with D maybe TRBD1 (6 bases). The CDR3 contains 15 residues. Trimming cost V 8 bases and J 6 bases, with 23 bases left between them. From germline, CDR1 is SGHTA and CDR2 FQGNSA. CDR3 nucleotide sequence: TGTGCCAGCGCCGGTGGGGTAGCCAGGGGAAGCGAGCAGTACTTC. This codes for CASAGGVARGSEQYF.

The chain links TRBV27 to TRBJ2-1, with a tentative D call TRBD2 (5 bases). The CDR3 has 14 amino acids. Germline V gene data show CDR1 as MNHEY and CDR2 as SMNVEV (reference sequence). Trimming cost V 4 bases and J 15 bases, with 22 bases left between them. CDR3 DNA sequence: TGTGCCAGCAGTTCCACCCTTCCGGGTAGCGACCGGTTCTTC. This gives the protein CASSSTLPGSDRFF.

V gene TRBV3-1 (or the pseudogene TRBV3-2) combines with J gene TRBJ2-2, with 7 bases identical to TRBD1. CDR3 size: 15 residues. Germline CDR1 is LGHDT and CDR2 is YNNKEL (reference sequence). The V gene end was trimmed by 1 base and the J gene end by 4 bases; junction bases not matched to a gene: 3. CDR3 sequence: CASSQGAGGTGELFF. The CDR3, as DNA: TGTGCCAGCAGCCAAGGGGCAGGGGGCACCGGGGAGCTGTTTTTT.

This chain connects TRBV11-1 to TRBJ2-1; 11 bases line up with TRBD2. Germline values: CDR1 SGHAT, CDR2 FQDESV (reference sequence). Trimming at V came to 5 bases and at J to 5 bases, leaving 5 bases not matched to a gene. The CDR3 is made up of 15 amino acids. The CDR3 loop reads CASSPGLAEDNEQFF. CDR3 sequence (DNA): TGTGCCAGCAGCCCGGGACTAGCGGAAGACAATGAGCAGTTCTTC.

The genes are TRBV29-1 and TRBJ2-7; the match to TRBD1 covers 11 bases. This CDR3 is 12 amino acids long. Germline assignment: CDR1 SQVTM and CDR2 ANQGSEA. J lost 7 bases, V lost 6 bases, and 5 bases had no gene match. This CDR3 reads CSVDRGHGEQYF. CDR3 nucleotides: TGCAGCGTGGACAGGGGGCATGGGGAGCAGTACTTC.

The chain couples TRBV2 to TRBJ2-7; weak D call: TRBD1 (5 bases). This CDR3 spans 14 amino acids. V was trimmed by 5 bases and J by 6 bases, leaving 17 bases between them. CDR1 SNHLY and CDR2 FYNNEI come from the germline V gene. In DNA form, the CDR3 reads TGTGCCAGCAGTCGACTCCTCCCTGGGGCCGAGCAGTACTTC. Its translation: CASSRLLPGAEQYF.

The V call is TRBV4-2, the J call TRBJ2-5, with TRBD1 matching 8 bases. The CDR3 is 18 amino acids. V gave up 3 bases and J gave up 5 bases; unmatched junction bases: 17. CDR1 is LGHNA and CDR2 is YNFKEQ in the germline V gene. CDR3 DNA sequence: TGTGCCAGCAGCCACTTACAGGGGGTCCCAAATTATCCGGAGACCCAGTACTTC. This gives the protein CASSHLQGVPNYPETQYF.

As DNA, the CDR3 is TGTGCCAGCAGTCCCATAGGGGTCAACAATCAGCCCCAGCATTTT. It codes for CASSPIGVNNQPQHF. The chain recombines TRBV6-2 or TRBV6-3 with TRBJ1-5; the D gene is possibly TRBD1 (5 bases). Germline CDR1 reads MNHEY; CDR2 reads SVGEGT. Trimming shortened V by 5 bases and J by 3 bases, and 14 bases separated the two germline ends. This CDR3 is 15 amino acids long.

This sequence joins TRBV7-9 and TRBJ1-5, with TRBD1 matching over 9 bases. V was pared by 5 bases and J by 1 base, with 6 bases of the junction left unmatched. This CDR3 has 16 amino acids. Germline loops: CDR1 SEHNR, CDR2 FQNEAQ (reference sequence). CDR3 loop: CASSQGTGISNQPQHF. In nucleotides, the CDR3 is TGTGCCAGCAGCCAGGGGACAGGGATAAGCAATCAGCCCCAGCATTTT.

The chain carries TRBV28 and TRBJ2-7; the match to TRBD1 covers 11 bases. The CDR3 sequence is 16 residues long. V shed 4 bases and J 6 bases; nucleotides not matched to a gene: 11. The germline V gene encodes CDR1 MDHEN and CDR2 SYDVKM. The CDR3 loop reads CASSSPPGTGGTEQYF. As DNA, the CDR3 is TGTGCCAGCAGTTCCCCTCCCGGGACAGGGGGAACCGAGCAGTACTTC.

V and J are TRBV6-6 and TRBJ2-2; 8 nucleotides match TRBD2. The ends lost 7 bases at V and 6 bases at J; junction bases unmatched: 10. The CDR3 length is 15 residues. In germline, CDR1 is MNHNY, CDR2 SVGAGI (reference sequence). CDR3 bases: TGTGCCAGCAACCTCGGGGGGGCCCGAGCCGGGGAGCTGTTTTTT. Translated: CASNLGGARAGELFF.

The V and J genes are TRBV5-6 and TRBJ2-7; D may be TRBD2 (6 bases). The germline gives CDR1 SGHDT, CDR2 YYEEEE. Trimming removed 6 bases from V and 3 bases from J, with 10 bases in between. This CDR3 has 12 residues. This chain's CDR3 is CASNSEGYEQYF. The CDR3 DNA reads TGTGCCAGCAACTCGGAGGGCTACGAGCAGTACTTC.

The chain recombines TRBV4-3 with TRBJ2-1, with D perhaps matching TRBD2 (6 bases). CDR3 length equals 16 residues. V lost 1 base and J 4 bases, leaving 14 bases between the germline ends. Germline CDR1 and CDR2: LGHNA and YSLEER. The CDR3 loop reads CASSQVRRDAYNEQFF. CDR3 coding DNA: TGCGCCAGCAGCCAAGTCCGGCGGGACGCGTACAATGAGCAGTTCTTC.

The V call is TRBV27, the J call TRBJ2-7; 7 bases map to TRBD2. The CDR3 is 15 residues long. Losses at the gene ends were 3 bases for V and 1 base for J; bases not matched to a gene: 6. In germline, CDR1 is MNHEY, CDR2 SMNVEV (reference sequence). The DNA of the CDR3 is TGTGCCAGCAGTTTGGGAGGGACTAAATCCTACGAGCAGTACTTC. Encoded protein: CASSLGGTKSYEQYF.

This clone was seen a few times. The V and J genes are TRBV5-6 and TRBJ2-7, with unresolved D. Germline CDR1 reads SGHDT; CDR2 reads YYEEEE. V was shortened by 4 bases and J by 3 bases, with 17 bases between the two germline ends. This CDR3 is built from 15 residues. The CDR3 DNA follows: TGTGCCAGCAGCCTCACCCGAGGATTAGACTACGAGCAGTACTTC. This sequence encodes CASSLTRGLDYEQYF. Based on the CDR3 plus reference TRBV5-6 and TRBJ2-7, the full variable domain is DAGVTQSPTHLIKTRGQQVTLRCSPKSGHDTVSWYQQALGQGPQFIFQYYEEEERQRGNFPDRFSGHQFPNYSSELNVNALLLGDSALYLCASSLTRGLDYEQYFGPGTRLTVT.